A selection of T cell receptor beta chains follows, all from one sample in a study of blood T cell repertoires in COVID-19. Libraries were prepared by immunoSEQ multiplex PCR; TCRdb keeps only in-frame clonotypes and omits some of them. The data contain 650,000 to 800,000 clones, about 90% of them seen just once; the ten biggest clones take up 0.2% to 0.3%. Material: peripheral blood. The receptors were sampled from a young woman with acute or convalescent COVID-19. CDR3s include the opening cysteine and the closing phenylalanine or tryptophan. A D gene is named only where the DNA matches it firmly. Not all rows give a size; the values are once, few, many and, for expanded clones, a class.

size	length	V	J	D	DNA	CDR3
NA	15	TRBV9	TRBJ1-2	NA	TGTGCCAGCAGCGCGTTAAGGGGATCTAACTATGGCTACACCTTC	CASSALRGSNYGYTF
NA	14	TRBV30	TRBJ2-1	NA	TGTGCCCGGTCCTCAGGGGTAGCGCGAAATGAGCAGTTCTTC	CARSSGVARNEQFF
NA	14	TRBV6-5	TRBJ1-4	NA	TGTGCCAGCAGTTACAGGGGCACTAATGAAAAACTGTTTTTT	CASSYRGTNEKLFF
NA	15	TRBV9	TRBJ1-1	NA	TGTGCCAGCAGCCCTCCAACGGTCCCGGGCACTGAAGCTTTCTTT	CASSPPTVPGTEAFF
NA	16	TRBV5-1	TRBJ1-6	NA	TGCGCCAGCAGCCTACAGGGAGCTGGGGGCAATTCACCCCTCCACTTT	CASSLQGAGGNSPLHF
NA	12	TRBV18	TRBJ1-6	NA	TGTGCCAGCTCACCACCCGGTTCACCCCTCCACTTT	CASSPPGSPLHF
NA	14	TRBV10-3	TRBJ1-6	TRBD1	TGTGCCATCAGTGGGGACAGGGTGGATTTACCCCTCCACTTT	CAISGDRVDLPLHF
NA	15	TRBV7-2	TRBJ2-1	TRBD1	TGTGCCAGCAGCTTGTGGGACAGTATTAACAATGAGCAGTTCTTC	CASSLWDSINNEQFF
NA	15	TRBV10-2	TRBJ2-2	TRBD2	TGCGCCAGCCAAGAGGGGGTCGGGGGGGCCGGTGAGCTGTTTTTT	CASQEGVGGAGELFF
once	15	TRBV25-1	TRBJ2-3	TRBD2	TGTGCCAGCAGTGAATTTGGGGGGGGCACAGATACGCAGTATTTT	CASSEFGGGTDTQYF
NA	14	TRBV5-1	TRBJ2-7	TRBD1	TGCGCCAGCAGCTTAACCGGGACAGGGAACGAGCAGTACTTC	CASSLTGTGNEQYF
once	14	TRBV9	TRBJ2-7	NA	TGTGCCAGCAGCTCCGGAGGGGCGGGGTACGAGCAGTACTTC	CASSSGGAGYEQYF
NA	16	TRBV9	TRBJ1-4	TRBD1	TGTGCCAGCAGCGCCCCGACAGGGGGCGCTGAGGAAAAACTGTTTTTT	CASSAPTGGAEEKLFF
NA	19	TRBV27	TRBJ2-7	TRBD2	TGTGCCAGCAGTTTATATCGTCGGGGGGGGACGGACGCTTCCTACGAGCAGTACTTC	CASSLYRRGGTDASYEQYF
NA	13	TRBV19	TRBJ1-2	NA	TGTGCCAGTAAACCGGGGGCTAACTATGGCTACACCTTC	CASKPGANYGYTF
once	15	TRBV30	TRBJ2-1	NA	TGTGCCTGGAGTATGGACTTGAGCTCCTACAATGAGCAGTTCTTC	CAWSMDLSSYNEQFF
NA	13	TRBV18	TRBJ1-1	NA	TGTGCCAGCTCCCTACAGGTGGACACTGAAGCTTTCTTT	CASSLQVDTEAFF
NA	13	TRBV27	TRBJ1-2	TRBD1	TGTGCCAGCAGCCGACAGGGACTCTATGGCTACACCTTC	CASSRQGLYGYTF
few	15	TRBV5-5	TRBJ1-5	NA	TGTGCCAGCACCCTGGGCGGGGTGAGCAATCAGCCCCAGCATTTT	CASTLGGVSNQPQHF
NA	18	TRBV5-6	TRBJ2-3	TRBD1	TGTGCCAGCAGCTTGTATGGTGTTGGACAGGGATCAACAGATACGCAGTATTTT	CASSLYGVGQGSTDTQYF
NA	14	TRBV9	TRBJ2-5	TRBD2	TGTGCCAGCAGCGCTAGCGGGGGGGCAGAGACCCAGTACTTC	CASSASGGAETQYF
NA	14	TRBV14	TRBJ1-6	NA	TGTGCCAGCAGCCAGGAGCCCTATAATTCACCCCTCCACTTT	CASSQEPYNSPLHF
once	17	TRBV12-5	TRBJ1-6	TRBD1	TGTGCTAGTGGTTTGGTACCGGGACAGGGGGCGAGGTCACCCCTCCACTTT	CASGLVPGQGARSPLHF
NA	17	TRBV2	TRBJ1-5	TRBD1	TGTGCCAGCAGTGGCCTGGACAGGGGAGTTCTCAATCAGCCCCAGCATTTT	CASSGLDRGVLNQPQHF
NA	14	TRBV27	TRBJ2-7	NA	TGTGCCAGCAGTTCCCTAGCGAACCTCTACGAGCAGTACTTC	CASSSLANLYEQYF
once	11	TRBV7-9	TRBJ2-5	NA	TGTGCCAGCAGCCCGCGGGAGACCCAGTACTTC	CASSPRETQYF
NA	15	TRBV7-3	TRBJ1-2	NA	TGTGCCAGCAGCTCCCTCTCGGTGGCTAACTATGGCTACACCTTC	CASSSLSVANYGYTF
NA	15	TRBV4-2	TRBJ1-4	NA	TGTGCCAGCAGCCCTGAAGCCTCAACTAATGAAAAACTGTTTTTT	CASSPEASTNEKLFF
NA	15	TRBV4-1	TRBJ1-4	NA	TGCGCCAGCAGCCGAACCAGGGCAACTAATGAAAAACTGTTTTTT	CASSRTRATNEKLFF
NA	13	TRBV7-9	TRBJ2-3	NA	TGTGCCAGCAGCCCCCGGGGAACAGATACGCAGTATTTT	CASSPRGTDTQYF
NA	15	TRBV18	TRBJ2-1	TRBD2	TGTGCCAGCTCACCAGCTAGCGGGGCCTGGGCTGAGCAGTTCTTC	CASSPASGAWAEQFF
once	15	TRBV4-1	TRBJ1-2	NA	TGCGCCAGCAGCCAAGAGCCAGGGGTGAACTATGGCTACACCTTC	CASSQEPGVNYGYTF
NA	13	TRBV2	TRBJ1-2	NA	TGTGCCAGCATCGGGGGACTTTTCTATGGCTACACCTTC	CASIGGLFYGYTF
NA	13	TRBV2	TRBJ1-1	TRBD1	TGTGCCAGACAGGGGGGATTTTTCACTGAAGCTTTCTTT	CARQGGFFTEAFF
NA	15	TRBV7-7	TRBJ1-1	TRBD1	TGTGCCAGCGGAGAACGGACAGGGGAGAACACTGAAGCTTTCTTT	CASGERTGENTEAFF